The clone carrying this T cell receptor beta chain was counted once. Antigen specificity is unknown. Germline assignment: CDR1 ENHRY and CDR2 SYGVKD. The ends lost 2 bases at V and 6 bases at J; junction bases unmatched: 7. The CDR3 is made up of 17 amino acids. This specimen belongs to a study of shared clonotypes between healthy human individuals. Study results and limitations: Richness estimates generally favored naive over memory subsets.

Investigators divided CD4+ cells into CD45RA+ naive and CD45RA-negative memory subsets. The assay was immunoSEQ multiplex PCR, and TCRdb's table has in-frame clones only and misses some. The sample consists of millions of clones, just over 90% of them appearing once. The sequencing input was naive CD4+ T cells sorted from blood. Subset specified: CD45RA+ positively selected. This rearrangement joins TRBV10-3 to TRBJ2-3; 14 nucleotides match TRBD2. The receptor was isolated from a man aged 18 to 29 in good health. In DNA, the CDR3 is TGTGCCATCAGTGAGAGGCGACTAGCGGGAGGGATGGATACGCAGTATTTT. It yields the protein CAISERRLAGGMDTQYF.